The 10 T cell receptor beta chains in this list originate from one sample, sequenced in a study of T cell repertoires in cytomegalovirus infection. TCRdb reanalysed the reads using MiXCR and keeps one entry per CDR3 protein. The data show around 490,000 distinct CDR3 sequences, more than 25% seen once. Sequencing was performed on PBMCs. Receptors originate from a human donor in good health (CMV status not recorded). Some clones in this sample may be carry-over from other donors' samples.

The rearrangement uses TRBV6-8 and TRBJ1-3, with TRBD1 matching 8 bases. The length of the CDR3 is 18 residues. Germline loops: CDR1 MNHGY, CDR2 SAAAGT. V was clipped by 4 bases and J by 0 bases; unmatched bases: 11. The CDR3 nucleotides are TGTGCCAGCAGTTCCTTCTACAGGACAGGGAGCTCTGGAAACACCATATATTTT. It translates to CASSSFYRTGSSGNTIYF.

The table lists this clonotype with a few counts. The chain is built from TRBV4-3 and TRBJ1-1; 8 nucleotides match TRBD1. The CDR3 sequence is 16 residues long. V dropped 0 bases and J dropped 6; count of bases not matched to a gene: 9. CDR1 is LGHNA, CDR2 YSLEER, per germline. CDR3 DNA: TGCGCCAGCAGCCAAGATAGGCGACAGGGGATCTCTGAAGCTTTCTTT. Residues: CASSQDRRQGISEAFF.

This clonotype was found once. The chain joins TRBV24-1 to TRBJ2-3; D perhaps matches TRBD2 (6 bases). V was pared by 4 bases and J by 10 bases, with 17 bases between. This CDR3 is 14 amino acids long. Per the germline V gene, CDR1 is KGHDR and CDR2 is SFDVKD. The CDR3 nucleotides read TGTGCCACCAGTGACGCGGCTAGTTCGGGAGCGCAGTATTTT. Amino acid sequence: CATSDAASSGAQYF.

In its sample, this clonotype was seen a few times. The genes are TRBV7-9 and TRBJ2-2, with 12 nucleotides matching TRBD2. From germline, CDR1 is SEHNR and CDR2 FQNEAQ (reference sequence). CDR3 length equals 16 residues. V shed 6 bases and J 6 bases; nucleotides not matched to a gene: 8. CDR3 sequence: CASSRGLAGIAGELFF. CDR3 coding DNA: TGTGCCAGCAGTCGAGGACTAGCGGGAATTGCCGGGGAGCTGTTTTTT.

This clonotype was detected only a few times. One end of the junction varies from germline; a read error may be responsible. V is TRBV6-6 and J is TRBJ1-1; a weak D match, TRBD1 (6 bases). The CDR3 is made up of 14 amino acids. Germline-derived CDR1 and CDR2 are MNHNY and SVGAGI (reference sequence). The CDR3 spells CASNEYRVKTEAFF. CDR3 coding DNA: TGTGCCAGCAACGAGTACAGGGTGAAAACTGAAGCTTTCTTT.

The chain links TRBV11-2 to TRBJ2-1; 11 bases agree with TRBD2. V lost 5 bases and J lost 5; bases outside the gene matches: 5. The CDR3 contains 15 residues. Per germline, CDR1 SGHAT and CDR2 FQNNGV. CDR3 DNA: TGTGCCAGCAGCCACCTAGCGGGAGGAAACAATGAGCAGTTCTTC. It specifies CASSHLAGGNNEQFF.

In this sample, this clonotype turned up a few times. The chain combines TRBV19 with TRBJ1-1; D is ambiguous. Between the trimmed V and J ends, which lost 6 bases and 1 base, there was a span of 12 bases. The CDR3 has 14 amino acids. The germline CDR1 and CDR2 sequences are LNHDA and SQIVND (reference sequence). The CDR3 coding sequence is TGTGCCAGTAGCAAGGTGTGGGGGAACACTGAAGCTTTCTTT. Its translation is CASSKVWGNTEAFF.

This clonotype was found a few times. This chain links TRBV7-6 with TRBJ2-1; the D gene is possibly TRBD2 (7 bases). The CDR3 length is 17 residues. Germline CDR1 SGHVS, CDR2 FNYEAQ. V lost 1 base and J 7 bases, leaving 20 bases between the germline ends. CDR3 loop: CASSLGGGAGGGNEQFF. DNA for the CDR3: TGTGCCAGCAGCTTAGGGGGGGGGGCGGGCGGGGGAAATGAGCAGTTCTTC.

The genes are TRBV6-2 or TRBV6-3 and TRBJ1-5; the D gene is possibly TRBD1 (6 bases). The CDR3 is 14 amino acids. The ends were cut back, 5 bases at V and 3 bases at J, with 11 bases in the middle. Germline lookup yields CDR1 MNHEY and CDR2 SVGEGT. CDR3 nucleotide sequence: TGTGCCAGCAGTCCGGACAGACACAATCAGCCCCAGCATTTT. It translates to CASSPDRHNQPQHF.

The V and J genes are TRBV30 and TRBJ2-6; 7 nucleotides line up with TRBD1. Germline loops: CDR1 GTSNPN, CDR2 SVGIG (reference sequence). CDR3 size: 16 residues. The trim removed 5 bases at V and 0 bases at J, leaving 7 bases unmatched. The CDR3 region has the DNA TGTGCCTGGGGATTGACAGGGCGCTCTGGGGCCAACGTCCTGACTTTC. It is translated as CAWGLTGRSGANVLTF.